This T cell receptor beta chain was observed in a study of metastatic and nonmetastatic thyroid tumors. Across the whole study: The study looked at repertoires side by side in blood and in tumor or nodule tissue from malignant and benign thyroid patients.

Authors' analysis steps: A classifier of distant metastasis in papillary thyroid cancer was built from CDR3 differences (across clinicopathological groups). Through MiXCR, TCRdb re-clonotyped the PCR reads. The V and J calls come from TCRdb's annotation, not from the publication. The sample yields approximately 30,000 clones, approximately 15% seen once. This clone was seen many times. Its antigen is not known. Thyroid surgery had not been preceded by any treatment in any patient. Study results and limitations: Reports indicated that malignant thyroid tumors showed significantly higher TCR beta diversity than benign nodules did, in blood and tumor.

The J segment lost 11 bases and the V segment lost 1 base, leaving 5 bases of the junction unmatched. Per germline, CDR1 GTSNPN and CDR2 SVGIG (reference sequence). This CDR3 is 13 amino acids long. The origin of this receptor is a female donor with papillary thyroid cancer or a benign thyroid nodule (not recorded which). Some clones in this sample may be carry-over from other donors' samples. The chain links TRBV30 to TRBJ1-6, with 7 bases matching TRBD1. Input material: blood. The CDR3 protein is CAWSDRGNPPLHF. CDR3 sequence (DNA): TGTGCCTGGAGTGACAGGGGAAACCCACCCCTCCACTTT.